The 13 T cell receptor beta chains below all came from one sample that was sequenced in a study of blood T cell repertoires in COVID-19. Profiling relied on immunoSEQ multiplex PCR, and the TCRdb table lists in-frame clones only, not all of them. The sample includes almost 200,000 clones, approximately 80% seen only once; the top ten take under 0.95%. Sequencing was performed on peripheral blood. Source of these receptors: a man in his 60s with COVID-19, enrolled during active disease.

This clone occurred a few times. The identical CDR3 is also encoded by other nucleotide sequences in the sample. The chain has TRBV6-5 and TRBJ1-6; D unresolved. Trimming cost V 2 bases and J 7 bases, with 9 bases left between them. The CDR3 spans 14 residues. Germline-derived CDR1 and CDR2 are MNHEY and SVGAGI. Written as DNA, the CDR3 is TGTGCCAGCAGTTACGACGGGGTAAATTCACCCCTCCACTTT. Residues: CASSYDGVNSPLHF.

This chain links TRBV29-1 with TRBJ2-3; TRBD1 aligns across 9 bases. Germline V lookup: CDR1 SQVTM, CDR2 ANQGSEA. The length of the CDR3 is 14 residues. V lost 4 bases and J lost 3; bases outside the gene matches: 5. CDR3 bases: TGCAGCGTTGGCGGGACAGGGCGAACAGATACGCAGTATTTT. This sequence encodes CSVGGTGRTDTQYF.

This clone was counted between two and nine times. V and J are TRBV7-8 and TRBJ2-2, with D possibly matching TRBD2 (5 bases). V was clipped by 6 bases and J by 5 bases, with 13 bases between them. Looked up from germline, CDR1 is SGHVS and CDR2 is FQNEAQ. There are 14 residues in the CDR3. CDR3 amino acids: CASSRGRGTGELFF. The CDR3 DNA is TGTGCCAGCAGTCGTGGTAGAGGGACCGGGGAGCTGTTTTTT.

The rearrangement uses TRBV6-6 and TRBJ2-1, with TRBD1 matching 9 bases. The germline gives CDR1 MNHNY, CDR2 SVGAGI (reference sequence). Unmatched junction bases numbered 7, after V lost 6 bases and J lost 10 bases. This CDR3 has 13 residues. The CDR3 reads CASRMGQGGEQFF. Here the CDR3 DNA reads TGTGCCAGCAGGATGGGACAGGGCGGGGAGCAGTTCTTC.

This chain connects TRBV3-1 (or the pseudogene TRBV3-2) to TRBJ2-7; D might be TRBD1 (6 bases). The CDR3 covers 13 residues. V lost 6 bases, J lost 5 bases, and 14 bases lay in between. Germline V gene sequence: CDR1 LGHDT, CDR2 YNNKEL (reference sequence). CDR3 DNA: TGTGCCAGCAGAGACCAGGGGAGCGACGAGCAGTACTTC. This codes for CASRDQGSDEQYF.

The chain recombines TRBV5-6 with TRBJ2-2, with 15 bases identical to TRBD2. CDR1 is SGHDT, CDR2 YYEEEE, per germline. The CDR3 contains 17 residues. The V segment lost 4 bases and the J segment 4 bases; nucleotides outside the gene matches: 5. DNA of the CDR3: TGTGCCAGCAGCCCCGGGACTAGCGGGAGGACCACCGGGGAGCTGTTTTTT. It codes for CASSPGTSGRTTGELFF.

The chain employs TRBV10-1 and TRBJ1-1; D gene ambiguous. This CDR3 has 11 amino acids. Per the germline V gene, CDR1 is WNHNN and CDR2 is SYGVQD (reference sequence). Trimming pared 5 bases from V and 7 bases from J, leaving 8 bases between. CDR3 DNA sequence: TGCGCCAGCAGTTTGGGGAGTGAAGCTTTCTTT. Translation gives CASSLGSEAFF.

The chain combines TRBV6-2 or TRBV6-3 with TRBJ2-7; 7 bases map to TRBD1. With 3 bases clipped from V and 5 bases from J, the junction kept 13 bases outside the gene matches. The CDR3 covers 16 residues. Germline assignment: CDR1 MNHEY and CDR2 SVGEGT. CDR3 amino acids: CASSYRTGSIEDEQYF. CDR3 bases: TGTGCCAGCAGTTATCGGACAGGATCCATAGAGGACGAGCAGTACTTC.

The J gene is TRBJ2-7, the V gene TRBV29-1, with TRBD1 identical over 7 bases. CDR1 and CDR2 from the germline V gene are SQVTM and ANQGSEA. The CDR3 totals 14 residues. After removal of 7 bases from V and 3 bases from J, the junction contained 12 bases not matched to a gene. CDR3: CSGKTGTDFYEQYF. For the CDR3, the DNA is TGCAGCGGGAAAACCGGGACAGATTTCTACGAGCAGTACTTC.

The chain recombines TRBV30 with TRBJ2-1; 7 bases are a match to TRBD1. J gave up 6 bases and V 7 bases, and 6 bases lay outside the gene matches. CDR1 is GTSNPN, CDR2 SVGIG, per germline (reference sequence). The CDR3 runs 12 residues. DNA of the CDR3: TGTGCCTTGACAGGGTGGGTCAATGAGCAGTTCTTC. Protein: CALTGWVNEQFF.

Only a few counts were recorded for this clone. V is TRBV9 and J is TRBJ1-2; 9 nucleotides line up with TRBD1. The CDR3 extends over 14 amino acids. J lost 8 bases, V lost 3 bases, and 8 bases had no gene match. Germline V gene lookup returns CDR1 SGDLS and CDR2 YYNGEE. Written as DNA, the CDR3 is TGTGCCAGCAGCGGGGGACAGGGCCTATTCGGCTACACCTTC. Its protein product is CASSGGQGLFGYTF. Full variable domain (remainder filled in from reference TRBV9 and TRBJ1-2): DSGVTQTPKHLITATGQRVTLRCSPRSGDLSVYWYQQSLDQGLQFLIQYYNGEERAKGNILERFSAQQFPDLHSELNLSSLELGDSALYFCASSGGQGLFGYTFGSGTRLTVV.

The V and J genes are TRBV4-1 and TRBJ2-1; D is unresolved. Germline CDR1 is MGHRA and CDR2 is YSYEKL. The CDR3 totals 12 residues. V was trimmed by 0 bases and J by 9 bases, leaving 6 bases between them. This CDR3 is CASSQDEREQFF. The DNA of the CDR3 is TGCGCCAGCAGCCAAGATGAGCGTGAGCAGTTCTTC.

The V and J genes are TRBV3-1 (or the pseudogene TRBV3-2) and TRBJ1-6; D unclear. Deletions cut 4 bases from V and 5 bases from J, with 9 bases between. The germline CDR1 and CDR2 sequences are LGHDT and YNNKEL (reference sequence). CDR3 length: 14 residues. CDR3 coding DNA: TGTGCCAGCAGCCGGGCAAGAAATAATTCACCCCTCCACTTT. Translated: CASSRARNNSPLHF.